The 29 T cell receptor beta chains below all came from one sample that was sequenced in a study of metastatic and nonmetastatic thyroid tumors. Patients were all untreated before their thyroid surgery. Through MiXCR, TCRdb re-clonotyped the PCR reads. The data hold about 64,000 clones, with 4% to 4.5% observed a single time. The sequenced sample was blood. All receptors come from a female donor with papillary thyroid cancer or a benign thyroid nodule (not recorded which). Some clones in this sample may be carry-over from other donors' samples.

Many counts were recorded for this clone. J is TRBJ1-6 and V is TRBV19, with 9 nucleotides matching TRBD1. Germline trimming cut 9 bases from V and 7 bases from J; bases unmatched to any gene: 19. Germline assignment: CDR1 LNHDA and CDR2 SQIVND (reference sequence). The CDR3 sequence is 18 residues long. The CDR3 loop is CASSRLSGGTGRNSPLHF. The CDR3 coding sequence is TGTGCCAGCTCTCGTCTCTCCGGGGGGACAGGGCGGAATTCACCCCTCCACTTT.

Only a few counts were recorded for this clone. The genes are TRBV20-1 and TRBJ2-5; 7 bases are shared with TRBD2. V was clipped by 4 bases and J by 3 bases; unmatched bases: 5. From germline, CDR1 is DFQATT and CDR2 SNEGSKA (reference sequence). The CDR3 contains 13 residues. The CDR3 is CSAKASGKETQYF. CDR3 coding DNA: TGCAGTGCTAAGGCTAGCGGTAAAGAGACCCAGTACTTC.

This clone was observed many times. The V call is TRBV12-3 or TRBV12-4, the J call TRBJ2-7; 7 bases agree with TRBD2. V lost 5 bases and J lost 3; bases outside the gene matches: 7. CDR3 length equals 14 residues. CDR3 protein: CASSSGTTVYEQYF. CDR3 bases: TGTGCCAGCAGTAGCGGGACCACGGTCTACGAGCAGTACTTC.

This clone was seen more than once but under ten times. The V and J genes are TRBV7-8 and TRBJ2-2; possibly TRBD1 or TRBD2 for D (5 bases each). Germline V gene lookup returns CDR1 SGHVS and CDR2 FQNEAQ. The CDR3 is made up of 16 amino acids. The V and J ends lost 2 bases and 10 bases respectively, with 20 bases between them. The CDR3 bases are TGTGCCAGCAGCTTAACCAACCCGGGGCTTCCCGTGGAGCTGTTTTTT. The encoded protein is CASSLTNPGLPVELFF.

The J gene is TRBJ2-2, the V gene TRBV28; 7 bases line up with TRBD1. This CDR3 has 17 amino acids. Per the germline V gene, CDR1 is MDHEN and CDR2 is SYDVKM. V lost 7 bases, J lost 1 base, and 12 bases stayed unmatched. DNA of the CDR3: TGTGCCAGCACTCCTCGGCCGGGACAGCGGAACACCGGGGAGCTGTTTTTT. Translated: CASTPRPGQRNTGELFF.

A few counts support this clone. The chain employs TRBV6-1 and TRBJ2-7; perhaps TRBD1 as D (6 bases). The length of the CDR3 is 13 residues. Germline CDR1 MNHNS, CDR2 SASEGT. Trimming shortened V by 8 bases and J by 4 bases, and 15 bases separated the two germline ends. CDR3 sequence: CASGSPRGYEQYF. CDR3 nucleotide sequence: TGTGCCAGCGGCTCCCCGAGGGGGTACGAGCAGTACTTC.

This clone was detected ten times or more. The V gene is TRBV6-1, the J gene TRBJ1-3; D gene unclear. With 5 bases removed from V and 4 bases from J, the gap between germline ends came to 3 bases. Germline CDR1 and CDR2: MNHNS and SASEGT. The CDR3 contains 11 residues. The CDR3 is CASSYGNTIYF. The DNA for the CDR3 is TGTGCCAGCAGTTACGGAAACACCATATATTTT.

This clone was detected ten times or more. V is TRBV14 and J is TRBJ2-3; D possibly corresponds to TRBD2 (5 bases). CDR3 length: 15 amino acids. The ends were cut back, 1 base at V and 1 base at J, with 9 bases in the middle. Per the germline V gene, CDR1 is SGHDN and CDR2 is FVKESK. CDR3 nucleotide sequence: TGTGCCAGCAGCCAAGGGCTAGCCGGCACAGATACGCAGTATTTT. Translation gives CASSQGLAGTDTQYF. The variable domain in full, with the rest retrieved from reference TRBV14 and TRBJ2-3, is EAGVTQFPSHSVIEKGQTVTLRCDPISGHDNLYWYRRVMGKEIKFLLHFVKESKQDESGMPNNRFLAERTGGTYSTLKVQPAELEDSGVYFCASSQGLAGTDTQYFGPGTRLTVL.

There are a few counts of this clone. This same CDR3 is encoded by further DNA sequences in the sample. The chain combines TRBV20-1 with TRBJ1-1, with 8 bases identical to TRBD1. The CDR3 covers 12 residues. V dropped 6 bases and J dropped 7; count of bases not matched to a gene: 7. Germline loops: CDR1 DFQATT, CDR2 SNEGSKA (reference sequence). The CDR3 nucleotides are TGCAGTGCGCCGGGGACAGGCAATGAAGCTTTCTTT. It specifies CSAPGTGNEAFF.

This clone was counted many times. The chain combines TRBV10-2 with TRBJ1-5; D may be TRBD1 (6 bases). The CDR3 sequence is 16 residues long. CDR1 and CDR2 (germline): WSHSY, SAAADI. The ends were cut back, 5 bases at V and 5 bases at J, with 19 bases in the middle. The CDR3 DNA reads as TGCGCCAGCAGTACCCGCCAACAGGGATTTGATCAGCCCCAGCATTTT. Amino acid sequence: CASSTRQQGFDQPQHF.

In its sample, this clone was seen a few times. Germline and junction disagree at one end, which may indicate a read error. V usage is TRBV6-9 and J usage is TRBJ2-7, with D tentatively TRBD2 (5 bases). The CDR3 spans 14 residues. Per the germline V gene, CDR1 is MNHGY and CDR2 is SVAAGI. CDR3 nucleotides: TGTGCAAGCAGTTCGGCCGCTAGCTACTACGAGCAGTACTTC. This translates into CASSSAASYYEQYF.

This clone was observed at least ten times. This chain connects TRBV5-4 to TRBJ1-2; D unclear. Trimming stripped 4 bases from V and 0 bases from J, with 7 bases between. CDR3 length: 13 residues. CDR1 is SGHNT, CDR2 YYREEE, per germline (reference sequence). The CDR3 DNA follows: TGTGCCAGCAGCCCTGACACTAACTATGGCTACACCTTC. Amino acids: CASSPDTNYGYTF.

This clone was picked up many times. J is TRBJ1-5 and V is TRBV20-1; TRBD1 is a possible D gene (6 bases). The CDR3 loop spans 12 amino acids. Germline CDR1 and CDR2: DFQATT and SNEGSKA (reference sequence). V lost 2 bases and J lost 5, with 7 bases in between. Here the CDR3 reads CSARRGDQPQHF. Written as DNA, the CDR3 is TGCAGTGCTAGAAGGGGGGATCAGCCCCAGCATTTT.

This clone was seen at least ten times. The conserved phenylalanine or tryptophan is not found at the CDR3 terminus, so this likely reflects a read error. The DNA is omitted, as the CDR3 cannot be located on it reliably, and the CDR3 follows TCRdb's listing. The V gene is TRBV20-1, the J gene TRBJ2-7; the table's D call TRBD1 went unverified against the DNA. With termini counted, the CDR3 has 11 amino acids. Germline-derived CDR1 and CDR2 are DFQATT and SNEGSKA (reference sequence). CDR3 loop: CSASSGGAPFL.

This clone has at least ten counts. The chain recombines TRBV6-1 with TRBJ2-7, with D possibly being TRBD1 (6 bases). Germline V gives CDR1 MNHNS, CDR2 SASEGT. CDR3 size: 13 residues. V was trimmed by 6 bases and J by 1 base, leaving 10 bases between them. The CDR3, as DNA: TGTGCCAGCAGCCTGACAGGTTCCTACGAGCAGTACTTC. Its protein is CASSLTGSYEQYF.

This clone has a count of ten or more. Different DNA sequences within this sample yield the same CDR3. The chain is built from TRBV10-3 and TRBJ1-1; D is possibly TRBD1 (5 bases). There are 14 residues in the CDR3. The V gene's germline CDR1 is ENHRY and CDR2 SYGVKD. The V gene lost 10 bases and the J gene lost 0 bases, with 15 bases spanning the gap. The CDR3 loop is CASSGTKMNTEAFF. The CDR3 nucleotides read TGTGCCAGCTCAGGGACCAAGATGAACACTGAAGCTTTCTTT.

This clone was counted a few times. The chain has TRBV28 and TRBJ2-7; D possibly uses TRBD1 or TRBD2 (5 bases each). This CDR3 region has 14 residues. Trimming removed 8 bases from V and 5 bases from J, with 19 bases in between. The germline CDR1 and CDR2 sequences are MDHEN and SYDVKM. CDR3 in amino acids: CASRRGASFNEQYF. Here the CDR3 DNA reads TGTGCCAGCCGCCGAGGGGCTAGCTTCAACGAGCAGTACTTC.

This clone was seen a handful of times. An end of the junction differs from the germline gene, which may be a read error. The rearrangement links TRBV11-3 to TRBJ2-7, with unresolved D. Germline assignment: CDR1 SGHNT and CDR2 YENEEA. The CDR3 contains 14 residues. Here the CDR3 reads CASSLVASSSEQYF. CDR3 in DNA: TGTGCCAGCAGCTTAGTAGCCTCCTCCTCCGAGCAGTACTTC.

As concerns this clone: A much larger clone lies a single base off, so this may be a read error. The chain recombines TRBV18 with TRBJ2-7; D tentatively fits TRBD1 or TRBD2 (5 bases each). Germline V CDR1 and CDR2: KGHSH, LQKENI. V lost 3 bases to trimming and J lost 2 bases, with 14 bases between them. The CDR3 has 15 amino acids. The CDR3 coding sequence is TGTGCCAGCTCACCGGCCGGGAAAGGGGCCTACGAGCAGTACTTC. The encoded protein is CASSPAGKGAYEQYF.

This rearrangement joins TRBV7-2 to TRBJ1-1; no clear D. Germline CDR1 is SGHTA and CDR2 is FQGNSA. Trimming removed 2 bases at V and 1 base at J, with 5 bases between. CDR3 length equals 13 residues. Here the CDR3 reads CASSLYENTEAFF. The DNA for the CDR3 is TGTGCCAGCAGCTTATACGAGAACACTGAAGCTTTCTTT.

In this sample, this clone turned up many times. The chain joins TRBV5-8 to TRBJ2-7; no clear D gene. Trimming left V 4 bases short and J 2 bases short, with 19 bases between. CDR3 length: 16 residues. In germline, CDR1 is SGHTS, CDR2 YDEGEE. The CDR3 reads CASSLGVAGPTYEQYF. DNA for the CDR3: TGTGCCAGCAGCCTTGGAGTGGCAGGTCCGACCTACGAGCAGTACTTC.

In its sample, this clone was seen a few times. One junction end does not reproduce the germline sequence, and a read error may be involved. The chain couples TRBV6-2 or TRBV6-3 to TRBJ2-7, with a possible D match to TRBD1 (6 bases). Per germline, CDR1 MNHEY and CDR2 SVGEGT. The CDR3 extends over 15 amino acids. CDR3: CASSDSQGWTYEQYF. The CDR3 DNA is TGTGCCAGCAGTGACTCACAGGGTTGGACCTACGAGCAGTACTTC.

Comment on this clone: A read error may account for a junction end that differs from germline. The chain combines TRBV6-4 with TRBJ1-2, with a tentative D call TRBD1 (5 bases). Germline-derived CDR1 and CDR2 are MRHNA and SNTAGT. The CDR3 consists of 16 residues. The CDR3, as DNA: TGTGCCAGCATTGACTCGATTGGAGACACGGGACTTGGCTACACCTTC. Its translation: CASIDSIGDTGLGYTF.

This clone was observed many times. V gene TRBV6-1 combines with J gene TRBJ2-5, with D possibly matching TRBD1 (6 bases). Per the germline V gene, CDR1 is MNHNS and CDR2 is SASEGT. The germline V and J ends were trimmed by 6 bases and 5 bases, with 13 bases remaining between them. There are 13 residues in the CDR3. In DNA, the CDR3 is TGTGCCAGCAGGCCGTACAGGGTGGAGACCCAGTACTTC. This codes for CASRPYRVETQYF.

On this clone: Germline is not matched at one junction end, which may reflect a read error. The chain has TRBV25-1 and TRBJ2-1; D is uncertain. Germline values: CDR1 MGHDK, CDR2 SYGVNS. This CDR3 spans 14 amino acids. The CDR3 loop is CASSAPEGFGEHFF. The CDR3 DNA is TGCGCCAGCAGTGCGCCCGAAGGGTTCGGTGAGCATTTCTTC.

The table lists this clone with many counts. The V and J genes are TRBV19 and TRBJ2-5; D possibly corresponds to TRBD2 (7 bases). The CDR3 is made up of 13 amino acids. Per the germline V gene, CDR1 is LNHDA and CDR2 is SQIVND (reference sequence). V was trimmed by 8 bases and J by 5 bases, leaving 15 bases between them. The DNA for the CDR3 is TGTGCCAGTTCCCCGGGGGGCGCCGAGACCCAGTACTTC. Amino acids: CASSPGGAETQYF.

This clone was seen repeatedly, ten times or more. The V gene is TRBV24-1, the J gene TRBJ2-3; D gene ambiguous. The CDR3 consists of 13 residues. Germline V lookup: CDR1 KGHDR, CDR2 SFDVKD. V was cut by 5 bases and J by 4 bases, with 9 bases left in between. The CDR3 DNA follows: TGTGCCACCAGTGCCAGATCATCAGATACGCAGTATTTT. Residues: CATSARSSDTQYF.

This clone showed up many times. The CDR3 here is CASSLTAGGPRELFF. The CDR3 nucleotides read TGTGCCAGCAGCTTAACGGCGGGAGGGCCCAGGGAGCTGTTTTTT. The V and J genes are TRBV7-3 and TRBJ2-2; 9 bases align to TRBD2. Germline V gene data show CDR1 as SGHTA and CDR2 as FQGTGA. The CDR3 is made up of 15 amino acids. J gave up 9 bases and V 0 bases, and 5 bases lay outside the gene matches.

This clone has just a few counts. V and J are TRBV5-4 and TRBJ1-1, with D uncertain. Per the germline V gene, CDR1 is SGHNT and CDR2 is YYREEE (reference sequence). V lost 4 bases to trimming and J lost 4 bases, with 14 bases between them. The CDR3 spans 14 residues. The CDR3 DNA follows: TGTGCCAGCAGCCTTCCGACGGAGAGCACTGAAGCTTTCTTT. Protein: CASSLPTESTEAFF.